Given below is one T cell receptor beta chain in context. What it recognizes is unknown. These data are taken from a study of cytomegalovirus exposure and HLA in healthy donors. Study-wide results and limits: Among TCR beta chains, those listed as cytomegalovirus-associated numbered more than 150. A later analysis linked a missense variant in DCLRE1C to the trimming of TCR beta V and J genes. Cytomegalovirus status was reportedly diagnosed by the classifier with high specificity and sensitivity.

A multiplex PCR was run with 60 Vbeta primers and 13 Jbeta primers. The table came from immunoSEQ multiplex PCR; TCRdb's copy has only in-frame clones and leaves some out. The sample contains more than 75,000 clones, over 70% of which appear only once. This receptor was taken from a man between 35 and 55 years old in good health and CMV-seropositive. Sequencing was done on a sample of PBMCs.

For the CDR3, the DNA is TGTGCCAGCAGCGTAGTCGACAGACAAGAGACCCAGTACTTC. Its translation: CASSVVDRQETQYF. The chain recombines TRBV9 with TRBJ2-5; maybe TRBD1 (5 bases). This CDR3 spans 14 amino acids. The V gene's germline CDR1 is SGDLS and CDR2 YYNGEE. V lost 0 bases, J lost 2 bases, and 8 bases lay in between.